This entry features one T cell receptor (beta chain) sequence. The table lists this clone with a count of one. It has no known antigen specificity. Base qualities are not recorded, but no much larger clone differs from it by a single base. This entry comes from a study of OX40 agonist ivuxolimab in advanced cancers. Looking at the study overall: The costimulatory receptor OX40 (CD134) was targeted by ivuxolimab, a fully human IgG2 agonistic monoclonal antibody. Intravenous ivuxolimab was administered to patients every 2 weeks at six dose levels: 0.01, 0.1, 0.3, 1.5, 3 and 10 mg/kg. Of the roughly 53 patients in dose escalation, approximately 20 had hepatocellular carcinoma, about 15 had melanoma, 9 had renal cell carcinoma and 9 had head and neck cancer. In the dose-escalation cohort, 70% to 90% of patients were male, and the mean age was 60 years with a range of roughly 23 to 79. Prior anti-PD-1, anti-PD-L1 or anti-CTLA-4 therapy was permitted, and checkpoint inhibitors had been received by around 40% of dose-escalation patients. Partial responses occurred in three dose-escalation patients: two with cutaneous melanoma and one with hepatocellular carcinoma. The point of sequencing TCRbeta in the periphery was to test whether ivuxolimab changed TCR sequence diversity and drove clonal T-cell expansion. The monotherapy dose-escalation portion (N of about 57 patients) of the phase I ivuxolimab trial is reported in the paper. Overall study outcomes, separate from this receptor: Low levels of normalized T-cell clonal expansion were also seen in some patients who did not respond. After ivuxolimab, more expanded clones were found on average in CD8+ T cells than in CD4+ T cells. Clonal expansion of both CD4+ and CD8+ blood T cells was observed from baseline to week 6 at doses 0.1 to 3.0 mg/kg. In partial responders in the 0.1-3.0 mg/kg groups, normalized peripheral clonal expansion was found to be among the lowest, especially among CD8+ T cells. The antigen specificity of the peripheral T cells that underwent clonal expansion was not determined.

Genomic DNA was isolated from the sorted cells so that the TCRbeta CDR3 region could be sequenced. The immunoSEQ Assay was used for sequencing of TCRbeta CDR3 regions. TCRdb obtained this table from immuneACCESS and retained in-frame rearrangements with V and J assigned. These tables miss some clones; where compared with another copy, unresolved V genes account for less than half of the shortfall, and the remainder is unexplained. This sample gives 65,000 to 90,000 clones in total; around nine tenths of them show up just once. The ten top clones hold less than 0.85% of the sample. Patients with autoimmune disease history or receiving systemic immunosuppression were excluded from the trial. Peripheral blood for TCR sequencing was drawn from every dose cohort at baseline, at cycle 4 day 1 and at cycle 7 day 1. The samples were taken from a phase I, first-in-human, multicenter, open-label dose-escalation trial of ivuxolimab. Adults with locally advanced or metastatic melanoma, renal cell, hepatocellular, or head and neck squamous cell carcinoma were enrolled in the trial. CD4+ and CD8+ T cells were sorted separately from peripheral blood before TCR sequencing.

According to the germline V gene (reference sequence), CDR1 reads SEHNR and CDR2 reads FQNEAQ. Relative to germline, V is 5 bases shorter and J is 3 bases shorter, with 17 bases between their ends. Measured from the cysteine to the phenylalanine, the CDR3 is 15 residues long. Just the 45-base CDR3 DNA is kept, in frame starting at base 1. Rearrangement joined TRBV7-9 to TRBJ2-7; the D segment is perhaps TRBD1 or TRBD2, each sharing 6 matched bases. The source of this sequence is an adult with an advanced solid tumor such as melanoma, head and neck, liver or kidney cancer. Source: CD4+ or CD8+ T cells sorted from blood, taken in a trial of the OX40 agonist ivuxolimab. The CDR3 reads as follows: CASSPDRGVLYEQYF. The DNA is TGTGCCAGCAGCCCCGATAGGGGGGTTCTCTACGAGCAGTACTTC. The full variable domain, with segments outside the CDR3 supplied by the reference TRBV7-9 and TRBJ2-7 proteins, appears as DTGVSQNPRHKITKRGQNVTFRCDPISEHNRLYWYRQTLGQGPEFLTYFQNEAQLEKSRLLSDRFSAERPKGSFSTLEIQRTEQGDSAMYLCASSPDRGVLYEQYFGPGTRLTVT.